The text below deals with one T cell receptor (beta chain). The antigen this receptor binds is unknown. No base quality information exists; no much larger clone differs at one position. These data belong to a study of PD-1 blockade in classical Hodgkin lymphoma (dated by TCRdb to the early 2020s). The study in broad terms: Nivolumab dosing was 3 mg/kg intravenously every 2 weeks, continuing until either disease progression or unacceptable toxicity. To define a peripheral blood immune signature of response to PD-1 blockade in classical Hodgkin lymphoma, the study combined TCR beta sequencing with CyTOF.

The Qiagen DNeasy kit was used to extract genomic DNA from unsorted PBMCs and from the negatively selected CD4+ and CD8+ fractions. Amplification of TCR beta CDR3 regions was done by immunoSEQ multiplex PCR with primers that anneal to V and J segments. A synthetic immune receptor repertoire was used to minimize amplification bias, and any residual bias was removed computationally once sequencing was done. The study's own analysis went as follows. Repertoire diversity was quantified as the Shannon entropy index using custom Python scripts. Unsorted, CD4+ and CD8+ repertoires were analyzed separately, except for combined analyses in which CD4+ and CD8+ sequences were merged in silico. Clonal expansion was defined as at least a 2-fold frequency increase after treatment relative to C1D1, with a pseudocount of 0.5 for undetected baseline clones. Clones with 0 or 1 copy at C1D1 were defined as singleton clones, while clones with 2 or more copies were defined as non-singleton clones. Clones expanded in unsorted samples were assigned a CD4+, CD8+ or unknown annotation through matching of protein sequences in sorted samples from the same patient. Wilcoxon tests on paired samples were used to test changes in diversity from C1D1 to C4D1. Entries here come from immuneACCESS through TCRdb and include only in-frame sequences with V and J called. Some clones fail to appear in such tables; in the studies checked, an unresolved V gene covers under half of the shortfall, and the cause of the remainder is unknown. V and J calls and clone size follow that table, whereas D and trimming were derived from the DNA. Recorded for this sample are 20,000 to 30,000 clones; about three quarters of them occurred a single time. Clones ranked in the top ten supply approximately 8% of the sample.

From the germline V gene, CDR1 is SGHDT and CDR2 is YYEEEE. The CDR3 runs 15 amino acids, cysteine and phenylalanine included. Only the CDR3 part of the read is kept: 45 bases, read in frame from the first base. The V and J ends are trimmed by 0 bases and 4 bases, leaving 11 bases between them. Summary of the overall study and its limitations: Only a single clinical trial cohort was studied, and what caused the repertoire differences, possibly disease activity or prior therapy, remained undefined. Baseline TCR diversity was reported to be lower in newly diagnosed patients than in healthy donors and to be lower still in relapsed/refractory patients. CD4+ but not CD8+ TCR diversity rose significantly by C4D1 (p=0.0027 vs p=0.16), most apparent in complete responders (p=0.02). Diversity was lower in patients who began nivolumab less than 1 year after ASCT, so these patients were left out of later analyses to avoid confounding by immune reconstitution. Baseline diversity similar to that of newly diagnosed patients was observed in trial patients achieving complete response, whereas significantly lower diversity was observed in partial responders and progressors.

Taken with the paper, the label for time point translates to: cycle 2 day 1 (C2D1) of nivolumab. Every trial patient had relapsed after autologous stem cell transplantation, and cohorts A, B and C differed in prior brentuximab vedotin exposure. The trial cohort comprised more than 55 patients with relapsed/refractory classical Hodgkin lymphoma whose best overall responses were complete response, partial response or progressive disease. Trial patients were treated with single-agent nivolumab in the multi-cohort phase II CheckMate 205 trial. An independent review committee assessed best overall response by applying the 2007 International Working Group response criteria. PBMCs from the trial were collected at three points: immediately before nivolumab initiation (C1D1), and during therapy at cycle 2 day 1 and cycle 4 day 1. Peripheral blood was collected in 8 mL Vacutainer Cell Preparation Tubes, from which PBMCs were isolated by centrifugation and then cryopreserved.

This sequence was found in a human donor with classical Hodgkin lymphoma. This receptor chain uses TRBV5-6 and TRBJ2-1; the D gene is unclear. Here the sequenced sample was peripheral blood mononuclear cells (PBMCs), taken before the second cycle of nivolumab. The CDR3 sequence is CASSLDVAVYNEQFF. The DNA reads as follows: TGTGCCAGCAGCTTGGACGTGGCCGTATACAATGAGCAGTTCTTC. With the portions outside the CDR3 filled from the reference TRBV5-6 and TRBJ2-1 genes, the complete variable region becomes DAGVTQSPTHLIKTRGQQVTLRCSPKSGHDTVSWYQQALGQGPQFIFQYYEEEERQRGNFPDRFSGHQFPNYSSELNVNALLLGDSALYLCASSLDVAVYNEQFFGPGTRLTVL.